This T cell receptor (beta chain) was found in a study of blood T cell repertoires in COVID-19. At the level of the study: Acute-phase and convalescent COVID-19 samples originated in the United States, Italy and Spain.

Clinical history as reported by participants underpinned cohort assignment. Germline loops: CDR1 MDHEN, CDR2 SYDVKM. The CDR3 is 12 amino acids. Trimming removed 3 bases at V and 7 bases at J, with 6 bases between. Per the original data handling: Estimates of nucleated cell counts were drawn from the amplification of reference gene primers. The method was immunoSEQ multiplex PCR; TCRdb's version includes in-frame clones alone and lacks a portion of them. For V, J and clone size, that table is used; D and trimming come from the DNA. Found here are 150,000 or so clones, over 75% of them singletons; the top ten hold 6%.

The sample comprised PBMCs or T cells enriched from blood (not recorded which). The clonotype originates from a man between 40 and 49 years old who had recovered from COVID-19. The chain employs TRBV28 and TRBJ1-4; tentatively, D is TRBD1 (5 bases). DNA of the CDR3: TGTGCCAGCAGTTTCGGGGGTGAAAAACTGTTTTTT. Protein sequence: CASSFGGEKLFF. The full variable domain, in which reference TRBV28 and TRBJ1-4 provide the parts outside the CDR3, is DVKVTQSSRYLVKRTGEKVFLECVQDMDHENMFWYRQDPGLGLRLIYFSYDVKMKEKGDIPEGYSVSREKKERFSLILESASTNQTSMYLCASSFGGEKLFFGSGTQLSVL.